The clone carrying this T cell receptor beta chain was recorded many times. Patients affected by ophthalmopathy presented a Clinical Activity Score of at least 3, a NOSPECS grade of at least 4, and disease duration below 3 months. Exclusion criteria comprised uncontrolled infection, other autoimmune disease, pregnancy or lactation. Orbital computed tomography, thyroid ultrasound, serum thyroxine and TRAb, and clinical symptoms together informed the diagnoses. The record originates from a study of T cells in Graves' hyperthyroidism and ophthalmopathy. Amplification of TCR beta CDR3 regions used RNA as the template. HTBI primers drove first-round RT-PCR of the TCR CDR3. TCRdb itself ran the multiplex PCR reads through MiXCR, one entry per CDR3 protein. The repertoire holds 450,000 to 500,000 distinct CDR3 sequences, under 25% seen once, with 45% to 55% in the top ten. The sample taken for sequencing was blood. This TCR derives from a woman between 65 and 79 years old with Graves' ophthalmopathy.

DNA for the CDR3: TGTGCCAGCAGTTACCAGGAGATGAACACTGAAGCTTTCTTT. Residues: CASSYQEMNTEAFF. The chain uses TRBV6-2 or TRBV6-3 and TRBJ1-1; the D is unclear. The germline V gene has CDR1 MNHEY and CDR2 SVGEGT. The length of the CDR3 is 14 residues. V was pared by 2 bases and J by 0 bases, with 7 bases between.